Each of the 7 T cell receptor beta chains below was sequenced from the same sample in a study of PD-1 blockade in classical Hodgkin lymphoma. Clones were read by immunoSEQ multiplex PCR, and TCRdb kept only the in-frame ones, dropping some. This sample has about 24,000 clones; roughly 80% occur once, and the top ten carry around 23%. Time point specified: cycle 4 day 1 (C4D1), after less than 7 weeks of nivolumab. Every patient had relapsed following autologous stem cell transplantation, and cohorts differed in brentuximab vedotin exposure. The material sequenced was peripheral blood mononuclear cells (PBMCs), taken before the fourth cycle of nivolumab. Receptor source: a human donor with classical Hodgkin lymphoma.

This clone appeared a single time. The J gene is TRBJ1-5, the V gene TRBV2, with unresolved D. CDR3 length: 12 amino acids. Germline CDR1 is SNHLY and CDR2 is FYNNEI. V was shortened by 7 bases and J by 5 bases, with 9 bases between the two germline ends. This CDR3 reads CASNKEDQPQHF. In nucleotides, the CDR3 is TGTGCCAGCAATAAGGAAGATCAGCCCCAGCATTTT. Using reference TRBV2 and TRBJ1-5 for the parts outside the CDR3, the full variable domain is EPEVTQTPSHQVTQMGQEVILRCVPISNHLYFYWYRQILGQKVEFLVSFYNNEISEKSEIFDDQFSVERPDGSNFTLKIRSTKLEDSAMYFCASNKEDQPQHFGDGTRLSIL.

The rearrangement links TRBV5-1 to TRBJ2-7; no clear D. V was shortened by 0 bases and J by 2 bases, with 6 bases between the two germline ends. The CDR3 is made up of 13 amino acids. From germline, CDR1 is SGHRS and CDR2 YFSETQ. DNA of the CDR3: TGCGCCAGCAGCTTGGAGCCTGCCTACGAGCAGTACTTC. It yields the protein CASSLEPAYEQYF.

CDR3 region: CASSQNRGIDEKLFF. The DNA of the CDR3 is TGTGCCAGCAGCCAGAACAGAGGGATAGATGAAAAACTGTTTTTT. The V call is TRBV5-4, the J call TRBJ1-4, with D hard to call. Trimming stripped 4 bases from V and 6 bases from J, with 16 bases between. This CDR3 has 15 residues. Germline V gives CDR1 SGHNT, CDR2 YYREEE (reference sequence).

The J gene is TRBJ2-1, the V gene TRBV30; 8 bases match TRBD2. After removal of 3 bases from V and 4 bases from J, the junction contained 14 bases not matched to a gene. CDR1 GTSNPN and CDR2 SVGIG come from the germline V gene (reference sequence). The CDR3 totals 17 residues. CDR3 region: CAWSIMRSGRGYNEQFF. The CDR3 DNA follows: TGTGCCTGGAGCATAATGAGGAGCGGGAGAGGTTACAATGAGCAGTTCTTC. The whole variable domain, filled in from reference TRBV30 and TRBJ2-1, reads SQTIHQWPATLVQPVGSPLSLECTVEGTSNPNLYWYRQAAGRGLQLLFYSVGIGQISSEVPQNLSASRPQDRQFILSSKKLLLSDSGFYLCAWSIMRSGRGYNEQFFGPGTRLTVL.

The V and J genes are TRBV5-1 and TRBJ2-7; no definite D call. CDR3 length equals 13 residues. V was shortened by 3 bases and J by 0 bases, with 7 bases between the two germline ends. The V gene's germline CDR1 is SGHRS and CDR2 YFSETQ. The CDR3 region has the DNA TGCGCCAGCAGCTGGGTAGGCTCCTACGAGCAGTACTTC. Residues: CASSWVGSYEQYF.

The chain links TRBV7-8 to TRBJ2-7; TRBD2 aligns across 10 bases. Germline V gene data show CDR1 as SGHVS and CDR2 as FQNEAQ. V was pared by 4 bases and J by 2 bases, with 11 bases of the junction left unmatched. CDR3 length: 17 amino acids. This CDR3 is CASSSTPGAGGPYEQYF. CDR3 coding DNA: TGTGCCAGCAGCTCAACCCCGGGAGCGGGGGGGCCCTACGAGCAGTACTTC.

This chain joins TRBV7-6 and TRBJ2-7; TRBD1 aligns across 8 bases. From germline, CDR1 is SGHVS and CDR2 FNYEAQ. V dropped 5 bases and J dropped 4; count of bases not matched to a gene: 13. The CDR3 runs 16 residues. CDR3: CASSTETGVVGYEQYF. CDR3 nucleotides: TGTGCCAGCAGCACCGAGACAGGGGTGGTTGGGTACGAGCAGTACTTC.